This T cell receptor (beta chain) stems from a study of blood T cell repertoires in COVID-19. Study-level information: T cells, B-cell-depleted T cells, or PBMCs supplied cDNA or gDNA.

Original analysis: Cell counts per sample came from amplifying reference gene primers. Profiling relied on immunoSEQ multiplex PCR, and the TCRdb table lists in-frame clones only, not all of them. The DNA was the basis for D and trimming; V, J and clone size are from that table. This table holds 250,000 or so clones, roughly 90% found once. Germline V CDR1 and CDR2: SGHTA, FQGTGA. V was clipped by 4 bases and J by 9 bases, with 16 bases between them. CDR3 length equals 14 residues. Sequenced: peripheral blood. The chain carries TRBV7-3 and TRBJ2-1; possibly TRBD2 for D (5 bases). The sequence was obtained from a man aged 60 to 69 with acute or convalescent COVID-19. CDR3 region: CASSSPGLLGEQFF. CDR3 nucleotides: TGTGCCAGCAGCTCCCCCGGACTCCTCGGTGAGCAGTTCTTC.